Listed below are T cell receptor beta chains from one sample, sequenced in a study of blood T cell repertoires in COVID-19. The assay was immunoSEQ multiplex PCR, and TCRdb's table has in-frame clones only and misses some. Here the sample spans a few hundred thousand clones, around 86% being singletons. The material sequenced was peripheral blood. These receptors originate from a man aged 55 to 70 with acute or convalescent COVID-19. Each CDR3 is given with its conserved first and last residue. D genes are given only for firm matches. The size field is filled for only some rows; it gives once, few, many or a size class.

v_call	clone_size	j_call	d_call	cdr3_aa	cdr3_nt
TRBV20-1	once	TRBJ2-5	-	CRAGGTETQYF	TGCAGGGCCGGGGGTACCGAGACCCAGTACTTC
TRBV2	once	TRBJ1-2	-	CASSPLLQGKNGYTF	TGTGCCAGCAGTCCCCTCCTCCAGGGAAAGAATGGCTACACCTTC
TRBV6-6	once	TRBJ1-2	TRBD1	CASSSPDRSGYGYTF	TGTGCCAGCAGCTCCCCGGACAGGTCGGGGTATGGCTACACCTTC
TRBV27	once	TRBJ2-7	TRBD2	CASSLGLAGSYEQYF	TGTGCCAGCAGTTTGGGACTAGCGGGCTCCTACGAGCAGTACTTC
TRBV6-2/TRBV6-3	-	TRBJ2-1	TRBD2	CASSSGILAGGNNEQFF	TGTGCCAGCAGTTCAGGGATACTAGCGGGGGGGAACAATGAGCAGTTCTTC
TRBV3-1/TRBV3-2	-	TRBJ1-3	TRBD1	CASSQDSGRGISGNTIYF	TGTGCCAGCAGCCAAGATAGTGGCAGGGGGATCTCTGGAAACACCATATATTTT
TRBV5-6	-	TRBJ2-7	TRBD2	CASSGGQRGDVYEQYF	TGTGCCAGCAGCGGAGGGCAGCGGGGGGATGTCTACGAGCAGTACTTC
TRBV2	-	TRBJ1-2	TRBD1	CASRTTGAHGYTF	TGTGCCAGCAGAACGACAGGGGCCCATGGCTACACCTTC
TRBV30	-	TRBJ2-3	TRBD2	CAWGRLAGAYTQYF	TGTGCCTGGGGAAGACTAGCGGGGGCCTATACGCAGTATTTT
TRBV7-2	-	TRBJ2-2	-	CASSLAGRDTGELFF	TGTGCCAGCAGCTTAGCAGGGAGAGACACCGGGGAGCTGTTTTTT
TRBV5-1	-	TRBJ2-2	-	CASSLDRSTGELFF	TGCGCCAGCAGCTTGGACAGGTCTACCGGGGAGCTGTTTTTT
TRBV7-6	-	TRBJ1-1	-	CASSAEAQGSTEAFF	TGTGCCAGCAGCGCCGAAGCCCAGGGCTCCACTGAAGCTTTCTTT
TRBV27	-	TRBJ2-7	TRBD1	CASSPRQGRSSYEQYF	TGTGCCAGCAGTCCACGACAGGGCAGAAGCTCCTACGAGCAGTACTTC
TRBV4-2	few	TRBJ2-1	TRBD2	CASSQGTSGEYNEQFF	TGTGCCAGCAGCCAGGGGACTAGCGGGGAATACAATGAGCAGTTCTTC
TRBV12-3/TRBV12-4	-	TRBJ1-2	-	CASSPQGYGYTF	TGTGCCAGCAGTCCACAGGGCTATGGCTACACCTTC